These T cell receptor beta chains were read from a single sample in a study of cytomegalovirus exposure and HLA in healthy donors. Here immunoSEQ multiplex PCR was the method, and the copy in TCRdb shows in-frame clones only, minus some. The sample lists about 210,000 clones, about 79% occurring once. Sequenced: PBMCs. The receptors come from a male donor in good health and CMV-seronegative. The CDR3 runs from the conserved cysteine through the conserved F or W. The D gene is left open where the match is weak. Only some rows state a clone size, as once, few, many or a class for expanded clones.

j_call v_call clone_size d_call cdr3_aa cdr3_nt
TRBJ2-1 TRBV4-2 once TRBD2 CASSQGTSGDSSYNEQFF TGTGCCAGCAGCCAAGGGACTAGCGGGGATAGCTCCTACAATGAGCAGTTCTTC
TRBJ1-1 TRBV27 NA NA CASSSLGVTTEAFF TGTGCCAGCAGCTCTTTAGGGGTCACCACTGAAGCTTTCTTT
TRBJ1-2 TRBV6-5 NA TRBD1 CASGQGANYGYTF TGTGCCAGCGGACAGGGGGCTAACTATGGCTACACCTTC
TRBJ2-3 TRBV10-3 NA TRBD2 CAISTSGIMDTQYF TGTGCCATCAGTACTAGCGGGATTATGGATACGCAGTATTTT
TRBJ2-7 TRBV6-1 NA TRBD1 CASSVYRGTAYEQYF TGTGCCAGCAGTGTATACAGGGGGACGGCCTACGAGCAGTACTTC
TRBJ1-1 TRBV19 NA NA CATSILGVTEAFF TGTGCCACTTCCATCTTAGGGGTCACTGAAGCTTTCTTT
TRBJ1-2 TRBV6-5 few TRBD1 CASSYSTGGEYGYTF TGTGCCAGCAGTTACTCGACAGGGGGAGAATATGGCTACACCTTC
TRBJ1-2 TRBV27 NA NA CASSARANYGYTF TGTGCCAGCAGCGCCCGAGCTAACTATGGCTACACCTTC
TRBJ2-7 TRBV30 NA NA CAWSVRRAGTSYEQYF TGTGCCTGGAGTGTAAGGAGGGCAGGGACTTCCTACGAGCAGTACTTC
TRBJ2-1 TRBV6-4 NA TRBD2 CASSPTLSGGNYNEQFF TGTGCCAGCAGTCCGACCCTTAGCGGGGGTAACTACAATGAGCAGTTCTTC
TRBJ1-2 TRBV6-1 few NA CASSEANRVNYGYTF TGTGCCAGCAGTGAAGCTAACAGGGTCAACTATGGCTACACCTTC
TRBJ1-2 TRBV9 NA NA CASSVARNTGSYGYTF TGTGCCAGCAGCGTAGCTAGGAACACCGGAAGCTATGGCTACACCTTC
TRBJ1-2 TRBV7-7 NA TRBD1 CASSLDWNRGLDYGYTF TGTGCCAGCAGCTTAGATTGGAACAGGGGGCTTGACTATGGCTACACCTTC
TRBJ2-3 TRBV5-1 once NA CASSPNPGVPTSTDTQYF TGCGCCAGCAGCCCAAACCCAGGGGTACCCACTAGCACAGATACGCAGTATTTT
TRBJ2-7 TRBV4-2 NA NA CASSQDPSGGLLVEQYF TGTGCCAGCAGCCAAGATCCCAGCGGAGGCCTCCTTGTCGAGCAGTACTTC
TRBJ2-7 TRBV30 NA TRBD1 CAWSDRRQGANEQYF TGTGCCTGGAGTGACAGACGACAGGGGGCCAACGAGCAGTACTTC
TRBJ2-7 TRBV11-2 NA NA CASAAIAWGHLSYEQYF TGTGCCAGCGCCGCGATTGCCTGGGGGCACCTCTCCTACGAGCAGTACTTC
TRBJ1-2 TRBV29-1 NA NA CSVARETPYGYTF TGCAGCGTTGCGAGGGAAACCCCCTATGGCTACACCTTC
TRBJ1-1 TRBV7-2 few TRBD1 CASSHRGGIGTEAFF TGTGCCAGCAGCCACAGGGGTGGGATTGGCACTGAAGCTTTCTTT
TRBJ2-1 TRBV4-3 NA TRBD2 CASSQDWRGFLYNEQFF TGCGCCAGCAGCCAAGATTGGCGGGGGTTCCTCTACAATGAGCAGTTCTTC
TRBJ2-7 TRBV29-1 once NA CSVEDRRDRHYEQYF TGCAGCGTTGAAGATAGGCGGGACAGACACTACGAGCAGTACTTC
TRBJ1-2 TRBV5-5 NA NA CASSPPGHSANYGYTF TGTGCCAGCAGCCCGCCTGGTCACTCTGCTAACTATGGCTACACCTTC
TRBJ2-5 TRBV5-1 NA TRBD2 CASSFPILAGVLGGETQYF TGCGCCAGCAGCTTCCCCATACTAGCGGGGGTATTGGGGGGAGAGACCCAGTACTTC
TRBJ1-4 TRBV5-1 NA NA CASSLSGFANEKLFF TGCGCCAGCAGCTTATCCGGGTTTGCTAATGAAAAACTGTTTTTT
TRBJ2-7 TRBV29-1 NA TRBD1 CSVGTGGYQFEQYF TGCAGCGTAGGGACAGGGGGCTACCAATTCGAGCAGTACTTC
TRBJ2-6 TRBV15 NA NA CATSRGSPGTGANVLTF TGTGCCACCAGCAGAGGGTCGCCAGGGACTGGGGCCAACGTCCTGACTTTC
TRBJ2-2 TRBV15 few TRBD2 CATSRDRGTSGGLNTGELFF TGTGCCACCAGCAGAGATCGAGGGACTAGCGGGGGCCTGAACACCGGGGAGCTGTTTTTT
TRBJ2-3 TRBV4-2 few TRBD2 CASSQALAGGQDTQYF TGTGCCAGCAGCCAAGCCCTAGCGGGAGGGCAAGATACGCAGTATTTT
TRBJ2-7 TRBV5-1 NA NA CASSLRQGLDEQYF TGCGCCAGCAGCTTGCGGCAGGGGTTGGACGAGCAGTACTTC
TRBJ1-3 TRBV10-3 NA NA CAISNLGAVGNTIYF TGTGCCATCAGTAACCTGGGGGCGGTCGGAAACACCATATATTTT
TRBJ1-2 TRBV4-1 few TRBD1 CASSQAGDRVIYGYTF TGCGCCAGCAGCCAAGCGGGGGACAGGGTTATCTATGGCTACACCTTC
TRBJ2-1 TRBV6-5 many TRBD2 CASSSSGRARNEQFF TGTGCCAGCAGTTCTAGCGGGAGGGCCAGAAATGAGCAGTTCTTC
TRBJ2-2 TRBV28 few TRBD1 CASSSGQGTGELFF TGTGCCAGCAGCTCCGGACAGGGAACCGGGGAGCTGTTTTTT
TRBJ1-1 TRBV5-1 NA TRBD1 CASSMTGQGNTEAFF TGCGCCAGCAGCATGACGGGACAGGGGAACACTGAAGCTTTCTTT
TRBJ2-7 TRBV7-3 NA TRBD2 CASSEGLAGSYEQYF TGTGCCAGCAGCGAGGGACTAGCGGGCTCCTACGAGCAGTACTTC
TRBJ1-4 TRBV7-2 NA TRBD1 CASSLQGQLNEKLFF TGTGCCAGCAGCTTGCAGGGACAGCTTAATGAAAAACTGTTTTTT
TRBJ2-7 TRBV7-9 once NA CSSSFTGLVYEQYF TGTTCCAGCAGTTTCACAGGGCTGGTCTACGAGCAGTACTTC
TRBJ1-2 TRBV15 NA NA CATSRDRVGGYTF TGTGCCACCAGCAGAGACAGGGTGGGTGGCTACACCTTC
TRBJ2-7 TRBV14 NA NA CASSQVGGWAYEQYF TGTGCCAGCAGCCAAGTAGGAGGGTGGGCCTACGAGCAGTACTTC
TRBJ2-7 TRBV6-5 NA TRBD1 CASTKPGQGHYEQYF TGTGCCAGCACCAAACCGGGACAGGGACATTACGAGCAGTACTTC
TRBJ1-2 TRBV29-1 NA TRBD1 CSGGGQAYGYTF TGCAGCGGGGGGGGACAGGCCTATGGCTACACCTTC
TRBJ2-3 TRBV9 NA TRBD2 CASSVVPSSGGIADTQYF TGTGCCAGCAGCGTAGTTCCCTCTAGCGGGGGCATTGCTGATACGCAGTATTTT
TRBJ1-2 TRBV7-6 NA TRBD1 CASSSRKHRDREDGYTF TGTGCCAGCAGCTCCAGGAAACACCGGGACAGGGAGGATGGCTACACCTTC
TRBJ1-1 TRBV18 NA NA CASSPSGLAFF TGTGCCAGCTCGCCCTCTGGCTTAGCTTTCTTT
TRBJ1-1 TRBV19 NA TRBD1 CASKGTGNTEAFF TGTGCCAGTAAGGGGACAGGGAACACTGAAGCTTTCTTT
TRBJ2-7 TRBV13 NA TRBD1 CASSQTGQGDHEQYF TGTGCCAGCAGCCAGACCGGACAGGGTGACCACGAGCAGTACTTC
TRBJ2-1 TRBV6-1 NA TRBD2 CASSAWTSGIVNEQFF TGTGCCAGCAGTGCCTGGACTAGCGGGATTGTCAATGAGCAGTTCTTC
TRBJ2-5 TRBV11-2 NA TRBD2 CASSLLAGQETQYF TGTGCCAGCAGCCTACTAGCGGGGCAAGAGACCCAGTACTTC
TRBJ2-7 TRBV30 NA TRBD2 CAFKAGDSHEQYF TGTGCCTTTAAAGCGGGAGATTCCCACGAGCAGTACTTC
TRBJ2-3 TRBV5-4 NA TRBD2 CASSRSGGAGTDTQYF TGTGCCAGCAGCAGAAGCGGGGGGGCAGGAACAGATACGCAGTATTTT
TRBJ2-3 TRBV18 NA TRBD1 CASQGQGGTDTQYF TGTGCCAGCCAGGGACAGGGTGGCACAGATACGCAGTATTTT
TRBJ2-1 TRBV7-6 NA NA CASSLVPVSSYNEQFF TGTGCCAGCAGCTTAGTCCCGGTTAGCTCCTACAATGAGCAGTTCTTC
TRBJ1-2 TRBV5-1 NA TRBD1 CASKPGQPDNYGYTF TGCGCCAGCAAACCGGGACAGCCGGATAACTATGGCTACACCTTC
TRBJ2-5 TRBV9 NA NA CASSAGWYQETQYF TGTGCCAGCTCGGCGGGGTGGTACCAAGAGACCCAGTACTTC
TRBJ1-2 TRBV18 few TRBD1 CASSPNRLGTGDFGYTF TGTGCCAGCTCACCTAACAGACTTGGGACAGGGGATTTTGGCTACACCTTC
TRBJ2-5 TRBV7-9 NA NA CASRTQGRLETQYF TGTGCCAGCAGAACACAGGGCAGATTGGAGACCCAGTACTTC
TRBJ1-1 TRBV6-1 NA NA CASSEGDRWSAFF TGTGCCAGCAGTGAGGGCGATCGGTGGTCAGCTTTCTTT
TRBJ1-1 TRBV4-2 NA TRBD1 CASSLNDRDEAFF TGTGCCAGCAGCTTGAATGACAGGGATGAAGCTTTCTTT
TRBJ2-5 TRBV5-1 NA TRBD1 CASSLGQGSKETQYF TGCGCCAGCAGCTTGGGACAGGGGTCGAAAGAGACCCAGTACTTC
TRBJ2-7 TRBV6-1 NA TRBD1 CASSEGTGRGYEQYF TGTGCCAGCAGTGAAGGTACGGGCAGGGGGTACGAGCAGTACTTC